Included here is one TCR beta chain sequence, with context. Its target is unknown. CDR1 and CDR2 (germline): MNHEY, SVGAGI. CDR3 length equals 16 residues. TCRdb re-called the 5' RACE reads and catalogs CDR3 proteins one per entry, DNA excluded. This table lists 500,000 to 700,000 distinct CDR3 sequences. This sample was taken from a study of T cells expressing NK-cell markers. Looking at the study overall: Sequenced donors, eight in total, included seven who were HCMV-seropositive and one who was seronegative. Study observations and caveats: It remained uncertain whether the expanded NKG2C+ T cell clones were specific for HCMV antigens.

This chain joins TRBV6-5 and TRBJ2-1; TCRdb's D call of TRBD2 is untestable without DNA. Sequenced input: blood T cells: a sorted CD56 or NKG2C T cell subset, CD4+ or CD8+ T cells, or bulk PBMC T cells (not recorded which). This TCR was recovered from a man between 18 and 35 years old in good health. The CDR3 loop reads CASFSGLAGGPREQFF.